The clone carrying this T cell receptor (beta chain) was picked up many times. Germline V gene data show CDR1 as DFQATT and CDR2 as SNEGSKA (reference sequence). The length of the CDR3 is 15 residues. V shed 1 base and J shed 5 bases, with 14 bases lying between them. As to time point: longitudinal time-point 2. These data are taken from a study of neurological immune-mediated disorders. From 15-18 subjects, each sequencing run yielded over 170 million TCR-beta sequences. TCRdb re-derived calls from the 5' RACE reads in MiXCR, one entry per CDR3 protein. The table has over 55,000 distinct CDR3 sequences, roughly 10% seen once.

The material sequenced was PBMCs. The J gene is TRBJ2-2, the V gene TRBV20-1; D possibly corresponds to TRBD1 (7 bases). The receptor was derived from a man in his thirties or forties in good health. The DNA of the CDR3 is TGCAGTGCTAGAGGCGCGACAGGGAGGACCGGGGAGCTGTTTTTT. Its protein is CSARGATGRTGELFF.